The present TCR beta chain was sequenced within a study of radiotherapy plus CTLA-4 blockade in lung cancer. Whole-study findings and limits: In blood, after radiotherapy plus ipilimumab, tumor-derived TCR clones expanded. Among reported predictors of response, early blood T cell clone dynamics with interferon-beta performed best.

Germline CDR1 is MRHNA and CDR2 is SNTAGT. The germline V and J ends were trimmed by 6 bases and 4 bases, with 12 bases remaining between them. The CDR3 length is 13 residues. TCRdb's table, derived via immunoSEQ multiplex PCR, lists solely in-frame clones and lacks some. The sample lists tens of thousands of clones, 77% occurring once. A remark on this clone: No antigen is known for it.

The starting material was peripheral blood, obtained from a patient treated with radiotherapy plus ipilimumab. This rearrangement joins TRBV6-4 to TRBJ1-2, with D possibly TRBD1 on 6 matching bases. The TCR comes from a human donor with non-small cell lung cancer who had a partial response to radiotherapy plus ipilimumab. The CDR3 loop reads CASRRTGSYGYTF. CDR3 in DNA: TGTGCCAGCAGGAGAACAGGGTCCTATGGCTACACCTTC.